A selection of T cell receptor beta chains follows, all from one sample in a study of cytomegalovirus exposure and HLA in healthy donors. Sequencing was performed with immunoSEQ multiplex PCR; in TCRdb, only in-frame clones are kept and a portion is missing. The data contain over 150,000 clones, roughly 80% of them singletons. Sequencing input: PBMCs. The receptors come from a man between 18 and 29 years old in good health and CMV-seropositive. CDR3s include the opening cysteine and the closing phenylalanine or tryptophan. Each record gives: CDR3 protein, CDR3 DNA, J gene, D gene, V gene, clone size. The D gene is left open where the match is weak. The size entry is marked missing in some rows and otherwise reads once, few, many or a size class.

CASSRDRPITGELFF TGTGCCAGCAGCCGGGACAGGCCGATCACCGGGGAGCTGTTTTTT TRBJ2-2 TRBD1 TRBV25-1 NA
CASSQAYDSTNQPQHF TGTGCCAGCAGCCAAGCGTATGACAGTACGAATCAGCCCCAGCATTTT TRBJ1-5 NA TRBV4-2 NA
CASSLQGLGETQYF TGCGCCAGCAGTCTACAGGGCCTGGGGGAGACCCAGTACTTC TRBJ2-5 NA TRBV4-1 NA
CASSSWTGTSTDTQYF TGTGCCAGCAGCTCCTGGACAGGGACTAGCACAGATACGCAGTATTTT TRBJ2-3 TRBD1 TRBV7-8 NA
CSVAFYNEQFF TGCAGCGTGGCTTTCTACAATGAGCAGTTCTTC TRBJ2-1 NA TRBV29-1 once
CAWSVSGGGADTQYF TGTGCCTGGAGTGTATCGGGCGGGGGCGCAGATACGCAGTATTTT TRBJ2-3 NA TRBV30 NA
CASGLGSYQETQYF TGTGCTAGTGGTTTGGGTAGTTACCAAGAGACCCAGTACTTC TRBJ2-5 NA TRBV12-5 NA
CASSPTSMNYEQYF TGTGCCAGCAGCCCAACTAGCATGAACTACGAGCAGTACTTC TRBJ2-7 NA TRBV5-4 NA
CASSVDQQPFYGYTF TGTGCCAGCAGCGTAGATCAACAGCCCTTCTATGGCTACACCTTC TRBJ1-2 NA TRBV9 NA
CASSLGPGDSRYNEQFF TGTGCCAGCAGCTTAGGCCCGGGGGACAGCCGTTACAATGAGCAGTTCTTC TRBJ2-1 NA TRBV11-2 NA
CVRSLAVGARGNEKLFF TGTGTCAGAAGCTTAGCTGTGGGGGCTCGTGGTAATGAAAAACTGTTTTTT TRBJ1-4 NA TRBV7-5 NA
CASSYERERVNVLTF TGTGCCAGCAGTTACGAGCGGGAAAGGGTCAACGTCCTGACTTTC TRBJ2-6 TRBD2 TRBV6-5 NA
CASSPDPTGSGTF TGTGCCAGCAGCCCGGATCCGACAGGGTCCGGCACCTTC TRBJ1-2 TRBD1 TRBV9 NA
CASSDRPDDRAYQFF TGTGCCAGCAGCGACCGACCTGACGACAGGGCTTATCAGTTCTTC TRBJ2-1 TRBD1 TRBV7-3 NA
CASSLGTNVNNEQFF TGTGCCAGCAGCCTAGGGACTAACGTCAACAATGAGCAGTTCTTC TRBJ2-1 TRBD2 TRBV5-6 NA
CASSPGARGGGTDTQYF TGCGCCAGCAGCCCCGGAGCCCGGGGGGGTGGCACAGATACGCAGTATTTT TRBJ2-3 TRBD2 TRBV5-1 NA
CASSISGPTYEQYF TGTGCCAGCAGCATTAGCGGGCCAACCTACGAGCAGTACTTC TRBJ2-7 TRBD2 TRBV11-2 NA
CASSYSSRNSYEQYF TGTGCCAGCAGTTACTCGAGCAGGAACTCCTACGAGCAGTACTTC TRBJ2-7 NA TRBV6-5 NA
CASSSSGPYNEQFF TGTGCCAGCAGCTCCAGCGGACCCTACAATGAGCAGTTCTTC TRBJ2-1 NA TRBV11-2 NA
CASSQDQGLAGPNEQFF TGTGCCAGCAGCCAAGATCAAGGACTAGCGGGACCTAATGAGCAGTTCTTC TRBJ2-1 TRBD2 TRBV14 NA
CASSKTGSNSPLHF TGTGCCAGCAGCAAGACAGGGAGCAATTCACCCCTCCACTTT TRBJ1-6 TRBD1 TRBV2 NA
CAISETPERGPPQHF TGTGCCATCAGTGAGACTCCAGAAAGGGGCCCGCCCCAGCATTTT TRBJ1-5 NA TRBV10-3 NA